One and the same sample provided the 10 T cell receptor beta chains below, sequenced in a study of shared clonotypes between healthy human individuals. TCRdb keeps only in-frame clones here, not all; method: immunoSEQ multiplex PCR. The table has just over 2,000,000 clones, about 94% seen once. The naive CD8 subset, CD45RO-negative cells positively selected for CCR7, excluded terminally differentiated effector memory CD45RA+ cells. The sample was naive CD8+ T cells sorted from blood. Source of these receptors: a man aged 18 to 29 in good health.

In its sample, this clone was seen a few times. Other DNA sequences in this sample translate to the same CDR3. The J gene is TRBJ1-1, the V gene TRBV27; 8 nucleotides line up with TRBD1. Germline trimming cut 0 bases from V and 1 base from J; bases unmatched to any gene: 1. Looked up from germline, CDR1 is MNHEY and CDR2 is SMNVEV (reference sequence). This CDR3 contains 15 residues. CDR3 coding DNA: TGTGCCAGCAGTTTATCGCAGGGGGCGAACACTGAAGCTTTCTTT. It encodes CASSLSQGANTEAFF.

V and J are TRBV13 and TRBJ1-2, with TRBD1 matching 8 bases. This CDR3 is built from 18 residues. Germline-derived CDR1 and CDR2 are PRHDT and FYEKMQ (reference sequence). J was trimmed by 1 base and V by 2 bases; bases with no gene match: 12. CDR3 in amino acids: CASSLRGQEYFLNYGYTF. The DNA for the CDR3 is TGTGCCAGCAGCTTAAGGGGACAGGAGTATTTCCTTAACTATGGCTACACCTTC.

This chain uses TRBV10-3 with TRBJ2-2; D may match TRBD1 or TRBD2 (5 bases each). This CDR3 spans 17 amino acids. V was cut by 3 bases and J by 0 bases, with 14 bases left in between. Germline values: CDR1 ENHRY, CDR2 SYGVKD. CDR3 coding DNA: TGTGCCATCAGTGAAACCCTCGGGGCTGCGAACACCGGGGAGCTGTTTTTT. Protein product: CAISETLGAANTGELFF.

The chain recombines TRBV7-9 with TRBJ2-1; 14 bases match TRBD2. Looked up from germline, CDR1 is SEHNR and CDR2 is FQNEAQ (reference sequence). The CDR3 covers 19 residues. With V trimmed by 5 bases and J by 5 bases, 14 bases remained unmatched. The CDR3 spells CASSVGTSGSGVSDNEQFF. CDR3 bases: TGTGCCAGCAGCGTCGGGACTAGCGGGAGTGGGGTTTCGGACAATGAGCAGTTCTTC.

This sequence joins TRBV4-1 and TRBJ2-7, with unresolved D. V lost 1 base, J lost 5 bases, and 6 bases lay in between. The germline V gene encodes CDR1 MGHRA and CDR2 YSYEKL. The CDR3 is made up of 12 amino acids. Here the CDR3 reads CASSQGTNEQYF. DNA for the CDR3: TGCGCCAGCAGCCAAGGGACCAACGAGCAGTACTTC.

The V gene is TRBV11-2, the J gene TRBJ1-2; D is possibly TRBD1 (5 bases). The CDR3 covers 13 residues. The V gene lost 5 bases and the J gene lost 6 bases, with 13 bases spanning the gap. Per germline, CDR1 SGHAT and CDR2 FQNNGV. The CDR3 region is CASSPGTVDGYTF. CDR3 sequence (DNA): TGTGCCAGCAGCCCCGGGACTGTGGATGGCTACACCTTC.

The V call is TRBV5-1, the J call TRBJ2-3; possible D gene TRBD1, 6 bases. The CDR3 sequence is 14 residues long. Germline V gene sequence: CDR1 SGHRS, CDR2 YFSETQ. The V and J ends lost 9 bases and 2 bases respectively, with 16 bases between them. CDR3 sequence reads: CATKQAGATDTQYF. In DNA form, the CDR3 reads TGCGCCACCAAGCAGGCAGGGGCCACAGATACGCAGTATTTT.

This rearrangement joins TRBV21-1 to TRBJ1-3; the table names TRBD1, a call not compared with the DNA. TRBV21-1 is assigned pseudogene status. The CDR3 runs 15 residues. This CDR3 is CASSFRTGLFVTIYF. CDR3 DNA sequence: TGTGCCAGCAGCTTCCGGACAGGGCTCTTTGTCACCATATATTTT.

The rearrangement uses TRBV19 and TRBJ2-7; 7 positions agree with TRBD1. The length of the CDR3 is 14 residues. J lost 2 bases, V lost 3 bases, and 4 bases had no gene match. CDR1 is LNHDA, CDR2 SQIVND, per germline (reference sequence). The CDR3 spells CASSMWTGAYEQYF. CDR3 in DNA: TGTGCCAGTAGTATGTGGACAGGCGCCTACGAGCAGTACTTC.

The J gene is TRBJ2-1, the V gene TRBV5-1; 12 positions agree with TRBD2. With 3 bases clipped from V and 3 bases from J, the junction kept 7 bases outside the gene matches. CDR1 is SGHRS and CDR2 is YFSETQ in the germline V gene. The CDR3 length is 17 residues. This chain's CDR3 is CASSSPTSGSFYNEQFF. CDR3 DNA sequence: TGCGCCAGCAGCTCGCCGACTAGCGGGAGCTTCTACAATGAGCAGTTCTTC.